One and the same sample provided the 17 T cell receptor beta chains below, sequenced in a study of T cells in women clearing cervical HPV infection. Here immunoSEQ multiplex PCR was the method, and the copy in TCRdb shows in-frame clones only, minus some. This table holds roughly 38,000 clones. What was sequenced was blood buffy coat. Receptor source: a woman aged 18 to 75 with a cervical HPV16 infection that either progressed to CIN3+ or cleared (not recorded which).

As regards this clone: The read falls 3 residues short of the CDR3 end, and the missing part is taken from the germline J gene. This sample also contains other DNA sequences that code for the same CDR3. The V gene is TRBV6-2 or TRBV6-3, the J gene TRBJ1-1; D is possibly TRBD1 (6 bases). Trimming stripped 6 bases from V and 5 bases from J, with 13 bases between. There are 13 residues in the CDR3. The germline V gene encodes CDR1 MNHEY and CDR2 SVGEGT. The CDR3 loop reads CASRTGSRTEAFF. The covered CDR3 bases are TGTGCCAGCAGAACAGGGTCGAGGACTGAA.

On this clone: The CDR3 end lies 3 residues beyond the end of the read and is filled in from the germline J gene. The chain links TRBV19 to TRBJ2-1; 15 bases fit TRBD2. This CDR3 spans 18 amino acids. Germline CDR1 reads LNHDA; CDR2 reads SQIVND (reference sequence). Trimming at V came to 4 bases and at J to 3 bases, leaving 7 bases not matched to a gene. The CDR3 sequence is CASSTGLAGGNLYNEQFF. Incomplete CDR3 DNA: TGTGCCAGTAGTACAGGACTAGCGGGAGGGAACCTCTACAATGAG.

A word on this clone: The CDR3 end is not reached by the read, which stops 3 residues before it; the germline J gene fills it in. The V and J genes are TRBV2 and TRBJ2-6, with a weak D call TRBD2 (7 bases). V gave up 3 bases and J gave up 2 bases, with 17 bases separating them. CDR1 is SNHLY and CDR2 is FYNNEI in the germline V gene. CDR3 size: 18 residues. The CDR3 bases that were read are TGTGCCAGCAGTGAGGGGGGGCTAAGGGCAGCTGGGGCCAACGTC. This sequence encodes CASSEGGLRAAGANV. The full CDR3 protein reads CASSEGGLRAAGANVLTF.

Notes on this clone: The read ends 3 residues before the CDR3 terminus; that terminus is restored from the germline J gene. The chain is built from TRBV19 and TRBJ2-3; D gene uncertain. V was cut by 4 bases and J by 0 bases, with 14 bases left in between. The CDR3 is made up of 16 amino acids. Per the germline V gene, CDR1 is LNHDA and CDR2 is SQIVND (reference sequence). The CDR3 bases that were read are TGTGCCAGTAGTACCGACACCAGTGCTAGCACAGATACG. Protein sequence: CASSTDTSASTDT. The whole CDR3 region reads CASSTDTSASTDTQYF.

As for this clone: The sequenced fragment ends 3 residues before the CDR3 boundary, so the rest is inferred from the germline J gene. The V and J genes are TRBV20-1 and TRBJ2-3; tentatively, D is TRBD1 (6 bases). Deletions cut 4 bases from V and 0 bases from J, with 14 bases between. CDR3 size: 15 residues. Germline loops: CDR1 DFQATT, CDR2 SNEGSKA (reference sequence). The CDR3: CSATGTQISTDTQYF. The sequenced part of the CDR3 DNA is TGCAGTGCTACTGGGACACAAATTAGCACAGATACG.

The sequenced part of the CDR3 DNA is TGTGCCACGCGGGACAGGGAGAGCACTGAA. Residues: CATRDRESTE. The full CDR3 is CATRDRESTEAFF. The genes are TRBV19 and TRBJ1-1, with 9 nucleotides matching TRBD1. The read falls 3 residues short of the CDR3 end, and the missing part is taken from the germline J gene. After removal of 10 bases from V and 4 bases from J, the junction contained 7 bases not matched to a gene. CDR1 and CDR2 (germline): LNHDA, SQIVND (reference sequence). This CDR3 has 13 residues.

A word on this clone: The CDR3 end falls 3 residues outside the read, so it is completed with the germline J gene. The J gene is TRBJ2-3, the V gene TRBV12-3 or TRBV12-4; D gene unclear. The CDR3 loop spans 14 amino acids. Trimming cost V 5 bases and J 0 bases, with 9 bases left between them. This chain's CDR3 is CASSPDFSTDTQYF. Incomplete CDR3 DNA: TGTGCCAGCAGTCCAGACTTTAGCACAGATACG.

Partial CDR3 DNA: TGTGCCTGGAGTGACCCGGGAGCGGAACCTACAGATACG. This sequence encodes CAWSDPGAEPTDT. The whole CDR3 is CAWSDPGAEPTDTQYF. V and J are TRBV30 and TRBJ2-3, with a tentative D call TRBD2 (6 bases). Read data end 3 residues before the CDR3 end; the end is taken from the germline J gene. The CDR3 extends over 16 amino acids. Trimming shortened V by 1 base and J by 3 bases, and 17 bases separated the two germline ends. Germline CDR1 and CDR2: GTSNPN and SVGIG (reference sequence).

About this clone: At one end the junction does not follow the germline gene, possibly because of a read error. The read ends 3 residues shy of where the CDR3 ends; the end is completed using the germline J gene. V usage is TRBV20-1 and J usage is TRBJ1-3, with TRBD1 matching over 7 bases. The CDR3 is made up of 13 amino acids. CDR1 and CDR2 from the germline V gene are DFQATT and SNEGSKA (reference sequence). CDR3 sequence: CSASDRDRNTIYF. The covered CDR3 bases are TGCAGTGCTAGCGACAGGGATAGAAACACT.

Remarks on this clone: The read falls 3 residues short of the CDR3 end, and the missing part is taken from the germline J gene. The chain recombines TRBV7-6 with TRBJ2-2; tentative D call: TRBD1 (5 bases). Trimming left V 5 bases short and J 7 bases short, with 17 bases between. Germline lookup yields CDR1 SGHVS and CDR2 FNYEAQ. This CDR3 is 15 amino acids long. The DNA read from the CDR3 is TGTGCCAGCAGCCGAACCAGGGAAACGGGCGGGGAG. It encodes CASSRTRETGGE. The entire CDR3 sequence reads CASSRTRETGGELFF.

For this clone: The CDR3 end lies 3 residues beyond the end of the read and is filled in from the germline J gene. The chain recombines TRBV7-3 with TRBJ2-3; 9 bases match TRBD2. The V gene end was trimmed by 5 bases and the J gene end by 1 base; junction bases not matched to a gene: 4. The CDR3 has 15 amino acids. Germline CDR1 and CDR2: SGHTA and FQGTGA. CDR3 sequence: CASSGREGGTDTQYF. Incomplete CDR3 DNA: TGTGCCAGCAGCGGGCGGGAGGGAGGCACAGATACG.

About this clone: The sequence runs out 3 residues before the end of the CDR3; the remainder is reconstructed from the germline J gene. This chain uses TRBV3-1 (or the pseudogene TRBV3-2) with TRBJ1-2, with 8 nucleotides matching TRBD1. Germline V gene data show CDR1 as LGHDT and CDR2 as YNNKEL (reference sequence). The length of the CDR3 is 14 residues. The CDR3 sequence is CASSRGGQGYGYTF. The sequenced part of the CDR3 DNA is TGTGCCAGCAGCCGTGGAGGACAGGGTTACGGC.

Comment on this clone: The read gets to within 3 residues of the CDR3 end, and the germline J gene fills in the rest. The genes are TRBV7-2 and TRBJ2-3, with D possibly being TRBD1 (5 bases). The V end was cut by 4 bases, the J end by 2 bases, with 10 bases between. CDR1 and CDR2 from the germline V gene are SGHTA and FQGNSA. The length of the CDR3 is 14 residues. CDR3 sequence: CASSSRQTTDTQYF. The sequenced CDR3 bases are TGTGCCAGCAGCTCTCGACAGACCACAGATACG.

A word on this clone: Read sequence stops 3 residues before the CDR3 end, and the germline J gene provides the missing end. V and J are TRBV19 and TRBJ1-5; 7 bases are a match to TRBD1. With V trimmed by 6 bases and J by 6 bases, 11 bases remained unmatched. Per germline, CDR1 LNHDA and CDR2 SQIVND (reference sequence). The CDR3 contains 15 residues. The CDR3 region is CASRDGSGGRQPQHF. The DNA read from the CDR3 is TGTGCCAGTAGGGATGGGTCAGGGGGTCGTCAGCCC.

CDR3 region: CASSDPGRDDADTQYF. The DNA read from the CDR3 is TGTGCCAGTAGTGATCCCGGGCGGGATGACGCAGATACG. V gene TRBV19 combines with J gene TRBJ2-3, with D perhaps TRBD2 (6 bases). The read ends 3 residues early relative to the CDR3; the germline J gene fills the gap. CDR1 is LNHDA and CDR2 is SQIVND in the germline V gene (reference sequence). The V and J ends lost 5 bases and 4 bases respectively, with 19 bases between them. The CDR3 runs 16 residues.

On this clone itself: The read gets to within 3 residues of the CDR3 end, and the germline J gene fills in the rest. This chain uses TRBV5-1 with TRBJ1-6; 9 nucleotides match TRBD1. Per germline, CDR1 SGHRS and CDR2 YFSETQ. The CDR3 loop spans 12 amino acids. The sequenced CDR3 bases are TGCGCCAGCAGCGTTGACAGGGGGCCC. It translates to CASSVDRGP. The whole CDR3 sequence reads CASSVDRGPLHF.

Concerning this clone itself: The DNA ends 3 residues before the CDR3 does, and the rest of the CDR3 is filled in from the germline J gene. This chain connects TRBV4-1 to TRBJ2-3; a possible D gene is TRBD1 (5 bases). Germline lookup yields CDR1 MGHRA and CDR2 YSYEKL. The CDR3 consists of 12 residues. V lost 8 bases to trimming and J lost 4 bases, with 10 bases between them. CDR3 DNA (partial): TGCGCCAGCGGACACCCGGCAGATACG. Translated, it gives CASGHPADT. The entire CDR3 sequence reads CASGHPADTQYF.